This TCR beta chain came from a study of CD8 T cells in Susac syndrome. When the RNA was reverse transcribed, random hexamers were used with an input of roughly 0.5 to 1 ug. TCRdb ran MiXCR on the immunoSEQ multiplex PCR reads and lists one entry per CDR3 protein. The sample gives around 160,000 distinct CDR3 sequences, approximately 94% of which show up once; about 0.089% is in the top ten. CD8+ and CD4+ T cells circulating in blood were sequenced for TCR beta. Multiple sclerosis controls were treatment-naive patients with stable or active relapsing-remitting disease. The CDR3 is made up of 15 amino acids. V gave up 5 bases and J gave up 5 bases, with 18 bases separating them. Germline CDR1 reads SSHAT; CDR2 reads FNYEAQ (reference sequence).

The sequenced sample consisted of CD4+ T cells from PBMCs. This TCR derives from a human donor with multiple sclerosis. The J gene is TRBJ2-5, the V gene TRBV7-7; perhaps TRBD2 as D (6 bases). The CDR3: CASSARGPRGETQYF. The CDR3 DNA sequence: TGTGCCAGCAGCGCCCGGGGCCCACGGGGGGAGACCCAGTACTTC.